This passage covers 3 T cell receptor beta chains from one sample sequenced in a study of blood T cell repertoires in COVID-19. Assay used: immunoSEQ multiplex PCR; TCRdb lists only in-frame clones, some missing. The sample shows over 200,000 clones, around 90% of them seen only once. The sequencing sample was made of peripheral blood. Receptor source: a man aged 55 to 70 who had recovered from COVID-19.

V usage is TRBV7-2 and J usage is TRBJ2-1; 8 bases match TRBD1. Germline CDR1 is SGHTA and CDR2 is FQGNSA. Trimming removed 5 bases from V and 3 bases from J; junction bases left unmatched: 6. CDR3 length: 15 residues. Written as DNA, the CDR3 is TGTGCCAGCAGCCCGGGACAGGAGGGCTACAATGAGCAGTTCTTC. Its protein is CASSPGQEGYNEQFF.

The genes are TRBV27 and TRBJ1-1; TRBD1 agrees at 7 bases. CDR1 and CDR2 (germline): MNHEY, SMNVEV (reference sequence). The CDR3 extends over 14 amino acids. V trimming: 5 bases; J trimming: 1 base; junction bases outside the gene matches: 4. The CDR3 bases are TGTGCCAGCAGTCCCAGGGGGTCGAACACTGAAGCTTTCTTT. Translated, it gives CASSPRGSNTEAFF.

V usage is TRBV4-2 and J usage is TRBJ2-3; TRBD2 agrees at 8 bases. The CDR3 is made up of 16 amino acids. Trimming removed 4 bases from V and 1 base from J; junction bases left unmatched: 7. In germline, CDR1 is LGHNA, CDR2 YNFKEQ. CDR3: CASSPLAGTRTDTQYF. The DNA of the CDR3 is TGTGCCAGCAGCCCCCTAGCGGGCACCCGCACAGATACGCAGTATTTT.